The clone carrying this TCR beta chain was observed a few times. Its antigen is currently unknown. From germline, CDR1 is LGHDT and CDR2 YNNKEL (reference sequence). J lost 6 bases, V lost 4 bases, and 6 bases had no gene match. There are 14 residues in the CDR3. Study-wide results and caveats: Tumor Treg TCRs overlapped most with tumor naive CD4+ cells. The TCR gene usage of tumor memory CD4+ T cells clustered together with blood and lymph node memory CD4+ cells and with lymph node naive CD4+ cells.

Semi-nested PCR with Nested Universal Primer A followed constant-region reverse priming of full-length variable regions. TCRdb re-analysed the 5' RACE reads in MiXCR, keeping a single row per CDR3 protein. The sample comprises around 50,000 distinct CDR3 sequences, approximately 17% of which are singletons, and 2% to 2.5% rests with the top ten. Purified naive CD4+ T cells were depleted of CD25+ Tregs. The source material was naive CD4+ T cells sorted from blood. Subset specified: naive CD4+ T cells, CD4+CD45RA+CD25-. The TCR was taken from a female donor with breast cancer. This chain joins TRBV3-1 and TRBJ2-1; 7 bases agree with TRBD2. CDR3 residues: CASSRAGNCNEQFF. As DNA, the CDR3 is TGTGCCAGCAGCCGAGCGGGAAACTGCAATGAGCAGTTCTTC.